This TCR beta chain was found in a study of blood T cell repertoires in COVID-19. Study in general: Acute and convalescent COVID-19 samples came from the United States, Italy and Spain.

TCRdb's table, derived via immunoSEQ multiplex PCR, lists solely in-frame clones and lacks some. The profile shows 90,000 to 130,000 clones, 65% to 80% of them singletons. The V end lost 5 bases, the J end lost 4 bases, and 7 bases lay between the germline ends. The CDR3 covers 12 residues. The chain links TRBV7-1 to TRBJ2-3; D is ambiguous. TRBV7-1 is annotated as an ORF whose role is uncertain. Sequenced: peripheral blood. The sequence derives from a woman aged 35 to 49 with acute or convalescent COVID-19. The CDR3 loop reads CASSRRADTQYF. The DNA of the CDR3 is TGTGCCAGCAGCAGACGGGCAGATACGCAGTATTTT.